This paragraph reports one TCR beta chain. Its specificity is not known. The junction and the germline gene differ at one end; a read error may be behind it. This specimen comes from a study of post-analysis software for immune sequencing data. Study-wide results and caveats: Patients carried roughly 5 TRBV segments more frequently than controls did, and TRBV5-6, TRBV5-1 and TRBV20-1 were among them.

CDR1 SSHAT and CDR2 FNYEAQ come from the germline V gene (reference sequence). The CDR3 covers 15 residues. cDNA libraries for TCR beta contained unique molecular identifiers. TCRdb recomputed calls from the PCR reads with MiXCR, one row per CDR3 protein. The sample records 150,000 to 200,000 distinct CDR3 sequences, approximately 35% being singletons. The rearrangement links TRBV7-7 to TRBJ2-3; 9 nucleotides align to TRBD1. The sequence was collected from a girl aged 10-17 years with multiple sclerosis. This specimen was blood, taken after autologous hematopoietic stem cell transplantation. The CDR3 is CASSSGQGRADTQYF. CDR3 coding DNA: TGTGCTAGCAGCTCAGGACAGGGGAGGGCAGATACGCAGTATTTT.